This T cell receptor beta chain was profiled in a study of immune evolution from preneoplasia to lung adenocarcinoma. Study findings and constraints: KRAS-mutant nodules had the highest T cell clonality.

Concerning this clone itself: The target antigen is unknown.

Only in-frame clones appear in the TCRdb table, and some are missing; sequencing was by immunoSEQ multiplex PCR. Among 6,500 to 9,000 clones listed, roughly 88% were seen once. Trimming at V came to 0 bases and at J to 3 bases, leaving 4 bases not matched to a gene. The CDR3 spans 15 residues. Germline V CDR1 and CDR2: SGHAT, FQNNGV. Sequencing input: FFPE minimally invasive lung adenocarcinoma tissue. This chain uses TRBV11-2 with TRBJ2-7; 8 bases line up with TRBD1. This TCR came from an elderly person with lung adenocarcinoma. The CDR3 DNA reads TGTGCCAGCAGCTTAGATGGGGACAGGATCTACGAGCAGTACTTC. This sequence encodes CASSLDGDRIYEQYF.